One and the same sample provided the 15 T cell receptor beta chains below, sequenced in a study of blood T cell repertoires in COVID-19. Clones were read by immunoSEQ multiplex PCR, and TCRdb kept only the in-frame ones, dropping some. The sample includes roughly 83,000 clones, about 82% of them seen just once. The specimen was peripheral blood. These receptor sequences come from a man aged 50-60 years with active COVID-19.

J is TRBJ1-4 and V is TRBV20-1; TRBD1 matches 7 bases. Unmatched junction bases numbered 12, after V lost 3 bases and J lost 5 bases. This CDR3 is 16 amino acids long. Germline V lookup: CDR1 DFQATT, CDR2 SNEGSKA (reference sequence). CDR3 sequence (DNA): TGCAGTGCTAGTGGCTCTCCGGGACAGCCAAATGAAAAACTGTTTTTT. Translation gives CSASGSPGQPNEKLFF.

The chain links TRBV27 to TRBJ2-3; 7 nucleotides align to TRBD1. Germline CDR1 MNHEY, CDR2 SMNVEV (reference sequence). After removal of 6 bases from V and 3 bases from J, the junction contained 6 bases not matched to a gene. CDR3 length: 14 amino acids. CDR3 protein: CASSRQGATDTQYF. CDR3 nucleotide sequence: TGTGCCAGCAGCCGACAGGGAGCAACAGATACGCAGTATTTT.

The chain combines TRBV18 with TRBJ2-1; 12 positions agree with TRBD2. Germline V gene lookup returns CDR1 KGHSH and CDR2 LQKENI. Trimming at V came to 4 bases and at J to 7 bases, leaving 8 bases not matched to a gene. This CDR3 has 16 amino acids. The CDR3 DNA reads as TGTGCCAGCTCACAACGTTCTAGCGGGAGGGGGAATGAGCAGTTCTTC. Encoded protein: CASSQRSSGRGNEQFF.

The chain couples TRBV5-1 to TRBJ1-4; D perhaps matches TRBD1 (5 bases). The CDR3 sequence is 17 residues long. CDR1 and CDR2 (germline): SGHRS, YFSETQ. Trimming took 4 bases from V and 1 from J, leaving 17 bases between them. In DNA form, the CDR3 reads TGCGCCAGCAGCCCGGGACTTCAAGAGGGAACTAATGAAAAACTGTTTTTT. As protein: CASSPGLQEGTNEKLFF.

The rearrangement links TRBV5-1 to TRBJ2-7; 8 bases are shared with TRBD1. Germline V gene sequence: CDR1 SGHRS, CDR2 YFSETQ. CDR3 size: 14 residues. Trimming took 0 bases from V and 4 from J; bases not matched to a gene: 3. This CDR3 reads CASSLDRGLYEQYF. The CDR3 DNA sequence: TGCGCCAGCAGCTTGGACAGGGGGTTGTACGAGCAGTACTTC.

CDR3 nucleotides: TGCGCCAGCAGCATTCAGGGTAAGAACACTGAAGCTTTCTTT. Its translation is CASSIQGKNTEAFF. This chain connects TRBV5-1 to TRBJ1-1, with a weak D call TRBD1 (5 bases). Germline V gene sequence: CDR1 SGHRS, CDR2 YFSETQ. This CDR3 comprises 14 residues. V was pared by 4 bases and J by 1 base, with 11 bases between.

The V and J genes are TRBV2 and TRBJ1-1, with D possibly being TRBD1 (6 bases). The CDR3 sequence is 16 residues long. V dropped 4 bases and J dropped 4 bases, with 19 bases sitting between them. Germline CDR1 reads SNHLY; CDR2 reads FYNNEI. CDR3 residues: CASSVGLGGRVTEAFF. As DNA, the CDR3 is TGTGCCAGCAGTGTGGGCCTCGGGGGGCGGGTCACTGAAGCTTTCTTT.

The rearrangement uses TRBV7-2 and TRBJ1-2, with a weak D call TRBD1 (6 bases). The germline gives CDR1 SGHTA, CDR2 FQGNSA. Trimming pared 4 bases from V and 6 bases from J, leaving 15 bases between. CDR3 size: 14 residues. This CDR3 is CASSSRGGDDGYTF. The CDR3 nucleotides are TGTGCCAGCAGCTCCAGAGGGGGTGACGATGGCTACACCTTC.

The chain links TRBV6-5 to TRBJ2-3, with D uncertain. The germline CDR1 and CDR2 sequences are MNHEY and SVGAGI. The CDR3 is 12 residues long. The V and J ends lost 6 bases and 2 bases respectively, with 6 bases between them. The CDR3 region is CASRSFTDTQYF. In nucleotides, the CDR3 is TGTGCCAGCAGGTCGTTCACAGATACGCAGTATTTT.

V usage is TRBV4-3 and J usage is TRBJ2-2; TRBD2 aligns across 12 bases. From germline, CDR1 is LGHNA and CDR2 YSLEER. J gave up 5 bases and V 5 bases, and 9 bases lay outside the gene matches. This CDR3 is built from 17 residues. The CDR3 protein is CASSSRTSGTRTGELFF. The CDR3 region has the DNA TGCGCCAGCAGCTCCCGGACTAGCGGGACGAGGACCGGGGAGCTGTTTTTT.

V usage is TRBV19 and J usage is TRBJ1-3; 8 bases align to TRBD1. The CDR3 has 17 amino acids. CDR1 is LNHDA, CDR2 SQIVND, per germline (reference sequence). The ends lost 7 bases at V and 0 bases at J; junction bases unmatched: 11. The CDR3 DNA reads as TGTGCCAGTAACCCCCCTTATGGGACAGGCTCTGGAAACACCATATATTTT. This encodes CASNPPYGTGSGNTIYF.

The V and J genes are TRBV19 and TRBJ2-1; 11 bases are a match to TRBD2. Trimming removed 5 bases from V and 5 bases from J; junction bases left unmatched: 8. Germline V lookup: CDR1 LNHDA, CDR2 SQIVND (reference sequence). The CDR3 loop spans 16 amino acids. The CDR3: CASSALPGLADNEQFF. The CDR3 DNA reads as TGTGCCAGTAGTGCCCTCCCGGGACTAGCGGACAATGAGCAGTTCTTC.

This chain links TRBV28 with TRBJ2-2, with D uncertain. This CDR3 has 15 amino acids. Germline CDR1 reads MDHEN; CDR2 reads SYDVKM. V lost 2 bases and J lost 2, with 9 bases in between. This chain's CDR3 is CASSLTNRNTGELFF. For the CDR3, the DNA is TGTGCCAGCAGTTTAACGAACAGAAACACCGGGGAGCTGTTTTTT.

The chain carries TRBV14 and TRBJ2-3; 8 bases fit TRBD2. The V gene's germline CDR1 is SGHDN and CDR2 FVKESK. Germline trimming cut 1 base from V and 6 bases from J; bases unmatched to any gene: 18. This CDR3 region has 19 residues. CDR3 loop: CASSQAKGLAGSKADTQYF. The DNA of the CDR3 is TGTGCCAGCAGCCAAGCTAAGGGGCTAGCGGGCTCAAAGGCGGATACGCAGTATTTT.

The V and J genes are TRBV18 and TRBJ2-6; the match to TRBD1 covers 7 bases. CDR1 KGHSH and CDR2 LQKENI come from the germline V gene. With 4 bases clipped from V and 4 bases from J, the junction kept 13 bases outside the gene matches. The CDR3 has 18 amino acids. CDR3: CASSLRTGALSGANVLTF. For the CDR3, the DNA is TGTGCCAGCTCACTCCGGACAGGTGCCCTCTCCGGGGCCAACGTCCTGACTTTC.